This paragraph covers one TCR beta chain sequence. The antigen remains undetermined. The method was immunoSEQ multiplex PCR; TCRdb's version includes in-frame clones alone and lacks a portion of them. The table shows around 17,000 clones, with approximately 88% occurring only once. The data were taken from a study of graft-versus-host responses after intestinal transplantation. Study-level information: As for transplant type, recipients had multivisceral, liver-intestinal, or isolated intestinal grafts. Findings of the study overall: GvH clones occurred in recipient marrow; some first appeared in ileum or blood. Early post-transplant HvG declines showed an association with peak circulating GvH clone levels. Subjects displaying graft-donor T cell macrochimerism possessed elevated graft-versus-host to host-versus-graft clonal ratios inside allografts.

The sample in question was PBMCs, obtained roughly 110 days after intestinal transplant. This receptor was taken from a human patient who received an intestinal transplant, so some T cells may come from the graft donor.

The CDR3 is CASSSGETGGLYEQYF. For the CDR3, the DNA is TGTGCCAGCAGTTCAGGCGAGACAGGGGGACTTTACGAGCAGTACTTC. V is TRBV28 and J is TRBJ2-7; TRBD1 aligns across 9 bases. The ends lost 4 bases at V and 4 bases at J; junction bases unmatched: 11. Per germline, CDR1 MDHEN and CDR2 SYDVKM. The CDR3 covers 16 residues.